These 27 T cell receptor beta chains came from one sample sequenced in a study of blood T cell repertoires in COVID-19. Method: immunoSEQ multiplex PCR; TCRdb's copy keeps in-frame clones and lacks some. The top ten hold over 1.5% of the sample, which has about 480,000 clones, about 90% seen once. The sequencing input was PBMCs or T cells enriched from blood (not recorded which). These receptors all stem from a woman between 18 and 29 years old with acute COVID-19.

The chain recombines TRBV19 with TRBJ2-3, with D tentatively TRBD1 (5 bases). Germline CDR1 LNHDA, CDR2 SQIVND (reference sequence). This CDR3 has 17 amino acids. Trimming removed 6 bases at V and 0 bases at J, with 19 bases between. The CDR3 DNA follows: TGTGCCAGTAGCACCCGTTTAGGGGCCTCTAGCACAGATACGCAGTATTTT. It specifies CASSTRLGASSTDTQYF.

The chain is built from TRBV6-6 and TRBJ2-1, with D tentatively TRBD2 (6 bases). In germline, CDR1 is MNHNY, CDR2 SVGAGI (reference sequence). This CDR3 is built from 15 residues. The ends were cut back, 4 bases at V and 2 bases at J, with 12 bases in the middle. The CDR3 DNA follows: TGTGCCAGCAGTTCAAGACTAGATACCTACAATGAGCAGTTCTTC. Amino acid sequence: CASSSRLDTYNEQFF.

The chain joins TRBV29-1 to TRBJ2-7, with 9 nucleotides matching TRBD1. Germline CDR1 is SQVTM and CDR2 is ANQGSEA. This CDR3 contains 13 residues. The trim removed 6 bases at V and 4 bases at J, leaving 7 bases unmatched. This CDR3 is CSVTGGAEYEQYF. In DNA, the CDR3 is TGCAGCGTAACAGGGGGCGCCGAGTACGAGCAGTACTTC.

The DNA of the CDR3 is TGTGCCAGTAGGAAGGACAGGCCGAACACTGAAGCTTTCTTT. This gives the protein CASRKDRPNTEAFF. The rearrangement links TRBV19 to TRBJ1-1, with 7 bases identical to TRBD1. Germline CDR1 and CDR2: LNHDA and SQIVND (reference sequence). J was trimmed by 1 base and V by 6 bases; bases with no gene match: 5. This CDR3 comprises 14 residues.

Notes on this clone: Relative to the germline gene, one junction end is altered; a read error may explain this. The chain is built from TRBV19 and TRBJ1-5; D gene uncertain. CDR3 length equals 12 residues. Germline V gene lookup returns CDR1 LNHDA and CDR2 SQIVND (reference sequence). CDR3 loop: CASSIVDSAKNF. In nucleotides, the CDR3 is TGTGCCAGTAGTATAGTCGATTCCGCTAAAAATTTT.

The V gene is TRBV10-1, the J gene TRBJ2-1, with TRBD2 matching 13 bases. V lost 11 bases, J lost 4 bases, and 2 bases stayed unmatched. CDR3 length: 13 amino acids. Per the germline V gene, CDR1 is WNHNN and CDR2 is SYGVQD (reference sequence). CDR3 nucleotides: TGCGCCCGGACTAGCGGGAGTTACAATGAGCAGTTCTTC. Protein: CARTSGSYNEQFF.

The chain recombines TRBV9 with TRBJ1-3; D is unclear. Germline-derived CDR1 and CDR2 are SGDLS and YYNGEE. V lost 6 bases and J 0 bases, leaving 7 bases between the germline ends. The CDR3 extends over 13 amino acids. CDR3 in DNA: TGTGCCAGCACGACTTCCTCTGGAAACACCATATATTTT. This translates into CASTTSSGNTIYF.

This chain joins TRBV3-1 (or the pseudogene TRBV3-2) and TRBJ1-4; D remains ambiguous. From germline, CDR1 is LGHDT and CDR2 YNNKEL (reference sequence). V lost 2 bases and J 1 base, leaving 8 bases between the germline ends. The CDR3 is 15 residues long. CDR3 sequence: CASSQLRETNEKLFF. The CDR3 DNA sequence: TGTGCCAGCAGCCAATTGCGGGAAACTAATGAAAAACTGTTTTTT.

The genes are TRBV19 and TRBJ2-3, with TRBD2 as a possible D gene (5 bases). CDR1 is LNHDA and CDR2 is SQIVND in the germline V gene (reference sequence). The CDR3 totals 13 residues. V lost 7 bases to trimming and J lost 2 bases, with 10 bases between them. The CDR3 region is CASNRGATDTQYF. CDR3 in DNA: TGTGCCAGTAATCGGGGTGCCACAGATACGCAGTATTTT.

V and J are TRBV4-1 and TRBJ2-1, with a tentative D call TRBD2 (6 bases). CDR1 is MGHRA and CDR2 is YSYEKL in the germline V gene. Trimming removed 2 bases from V and 9 bases from J, with 11 bases in between. The CDR3 contains 13 residues. CDR3 residues: CASSQPSGREQFF. The CDR3 DNA sequence: TGCGCCAGCAGCCAACCAAGCGGGCGTGAGCAGTTCTTC.

A few counts support this clone. The chain couples TRBV10-2 to TRBJ2-7; maybe TRBD2 (5 bases). V was clipped by 3 bases and J by 9 bases, with 6 bases between them. Germline CDR1 WSHSY, CDR2 SAAADI. The CDR3 loop spans 10 amino acids. The chain's CDR3 is CASSDSGQYF. CDR3 sequence (DNA): TGCGCCAGCAGTGACAGCGGGCAGTACTTC.

The chain is built from TRBV11-2 and TRBJ1-5, with a weak D call TRBD1 (6 bases). Germline CDR1 reads SGHAT; CDR2 reads FQNNGV. V lost 5 bases and J lost 4, with 15 bases in between. The length of the CDR3 is 15 residues. This CDR3 reads CASSLQAGVNQPQHF. CDR3 in DNA: TGTGCCAGCAGCCTACAGGCAGGGGTGAATCAGCCCCAGCATTTT.

V is TRBV7-9 and J is TRBJ2-1, with D tentatively TRBD2 (5 bases). Looked up from germline, CDR1 is SEHNR and CDR2 is FQNEAQ (reference sequence). V was cut by 5 bases and J by 8 bases, with 10 bases left in between. The length of the CDR3 is 12 residues. DNA of the CDR3: TGTGCCAGCAGCGAGGACTGGGATGAGCAGTTCTTC. Translation gives CASSEDWDEQFF.

This clone was observed once. The V call is TRBV27, the J call TRBJ2-1, with 7 positions matching TRBD1. There are 14 residues in the CDR3. J gave up 9 bases and V 4 bases, and 9 bases lay outside the gene matches. Germline values: CDR1 MNHEY, CDR2 SMNVEV (reference sequence). The CDR3 here is CASSWDSLYGEQFF. DNA for the CDR3: TGTGCCAGCAGTTGGGACAGTCTGTACGGTGAGCAGTTCTTC.

V gene TRBV7-9 combines with J gene TRBJ2-7; a possible D gene is TRBD2 (6 bases). CDR3 size: 14 residues. Trimming took 4 bases from V and 4 from J, leaving 14 bases between them. Per the germline V gene, CDR1 is SEHNR and CDR2 is FQNEAQ (reference sequence). The CDR3 DNA reads as TGTGCCAGCAGCTCTCCGACTAGGTTTTACGAGCAGTACTTC. Translating it yields CASSSPTRFYEQYF.

The chain has TRBV5-6 and TRBJ1-1; D is unresolved. In germline, CDR1 is SGHDT, CDR2 YYEEEE. V lost 4 bases, J lost 5 bases, and 9 bases lay in between. The CDR3 is made up of 12 amino acids. The CDR3 DNA follows: TGTGCCAGCAGCGCCGGTGTGACTGAAGCTTTCTTT. It codes for CASSAGVTEAFF.

This clone was counted a single time. The V and J genes are TRBV11-2 and TRBJ2-6; D might be TRBD1 (5 bases). This CDR3 has 17 amino acids. Looked up from germline, CDR1 is SGHAT and CDR2 is FQNNGV. Trimming cost V 0 bases and J 0 bases, with 9 bases left between them. The CDR3 DNA reads as TGTGCCAGCAGCTTAGACCGACAGCTCTCTGGGGCCAACGTCCTGACTTTC. Translated: CASSLDRQLSGANVLTF.

The genes are TRBV9 and TRBJ1-1; unclear D gene. Germline V gene lookup returns CDR1 SGDLS and CDR2 YYNGEE. Trimming removed 4 bases from V and 1 base from J, with 11 bases in between. The CDR3 runs 14 residues. The CDR3 sequence: CASSLARQNTEAFF. The CDR3 nucleotides are TGTGCCAGCAGCCTCGCCAGGCAGAACACTGAAGCTTTCTTT.

The rearrangement joins TRBV11-3 to TRBJ2-7; TRBD2 aligns across 14 bases. Trimming took 5 bases from V and 2 from J; bases not matched to a gene: 8. In germline, CDR1 is SGHNT, CDR2 YENEEA. The CDR3 totals 17 residues. CDR3 in amino acids: CASSAGTSGSVTYEQYF. The CDR3 DNA reads as TGTGCCAGCAGCGCTGGGACTAGCGGGAGTGTCACCTACGAGCAGTACTTC.

The chain is built from TRBV4-1 and TRBJ1-1; 9 bases are a match to TRBD1. Germline V gene lookup returns CDR1 MGHRA and CDR2 YSYEKL. Trimming at V came to 1 base and at J to 2 bases, leaving 8 bases not matched to a gene. CDR3 length: 17 amino acids. The CDR3 spells CASSQAFKGQGNTEAFF. Written as DNA, the CDR3 is TGCGCCAGCAGCCAAGCCTTTAAGGGACAGGGAAACACTGAAGCTTTCTTT.

The J gene is TRBJ2-7, the V gene TRBV11-2, with D perhaps TRBD1 (7 bases). The V gene's germline CDR1 is SGHAT and CDR2 FQNNGV. Between the trimmed V and J ends, which lost 1 base and 4 bases, there was a span of 23 bases. The CDR3 has 18 residues. CDR3 amino acids: CASSLAVLTGTFDYEQYF. Written as DNA, the CDR3 is TGTGCCAGCAGCTTAGCCGTTTTGACAGGGACTTTCGATTACGAGCAGTACTTC.

Details on this clone: The sample contains more than one DNA sequence encoding this CDR3. The chain carries TRBV14 and TRBJ2-7, with D perhaps matching TRBD1 (5 bases). V lost 3 bases, J lost 3 bases, and 9 bases lay in between. From germline, CDR1 is SGHDN and CDR2 FVKESK. This CDR3 is 13 amino acids long. The CDR3 DNA reads TGTGCCAGCAGCCAGGGGCAGTTCTACGAGCAGTACTTC. Amino acids: CASSQGQFYEQYF.

About this clone itself: This sample also contains other DNA sequences that code for the same CDR3. The V gene is TRBV7-2, the J gene TRBJ2-3; no clear D gene. Per the germline V gene, CDR1 is SGHTA and CDR2 is FQGNSA. The CDR3 runs 14 residues. Trimming pared 0 bases from V and 3 bases from J, leaving 7 bases between. In DNA, the CDR3 is TGTGCCAGCAGCTTAGCCGGCGGTACAGATACGCAGTATTTT. It is translated as CASSLAGGTDTQYF. The complete variable domain, with remaining parts taken from reference TRBV7-2 and TRBJ2-3, reads GAGVSQSPSNKVTEKGKDVELRCDPISGHTALYWYRQSLGQGLEFLIYFQGNSAPDKSGLPSDRFSAERTGGSVSTLTIQRTQQEDSAVYLCASSLAGGTDTQYFGPGTRLTVL.

This sequence joins TRBV7-6 and TRBJ2-5, with TRBD1 matching 7 bases. This CDR3 is 14 amino acids long. Per the germline V gene, CDR1 is SGHVS and CDR2 is FNYEAQ. The V segment lost 0 bases and the J segment 5 bases; nucleotides outside the gene matches: 3. CDR3 sequence (DNA): TGTGCCAGCAGCTTAGCGGGACAGCTGGAGACCCAGTACTTC. It is translated as CASSLAGQLETQYF.

The J gene is TRBJ2-7, the V gene TRBV29-1, with D perhaps matching TRBD2 (6 bases). The CDR3 extends over 13 amino acids. Germline loops: CDR1 SQVTM, CDR2 ANQGSEA. V lost 4 bases and J lost 5, with 15 bases in between. The CDR3 reads CSVGPGGRNEQYF. The CDR3 bases are TGCAGCGTTGGTCCCGGGGGAAGGAACGAGCAGTACTTC.

The chain combines TRBV9 with TRBJ1-6; unclear D gene. This CDR3 is 14 amino acids long. V lost 0 bases and J 7 bases, leaving 8 bases between the germline ends. The V gene's germline CDR1 is SGDLS and CDR2 YYNGEE. The chain's CDR3 is CASSVASVNSPLHF. In DNA, the CDR3 is TGTGCCAGCAGCGTAGCCAGCGTGAATTCACCCCTCCACTTT.

The chain carries TRBV18 and TRBJ2-7; D may be TRBD1 (7 bases). V lost 3 bases and J 3 bases, leaving 15 bases between the germline ends. CDR3 length equals 15 residues. Per germline, CDR1 KGHSH and CDR2 LQKENI. The CDR3: CASSPGRDRVYEQYF. CDR3 DNA sequence: TGTGCCAGCTCACCCGGGAGAGACAGGGTCTACGAGCAGTACTTC. Looking up the rest from reference TRBV18 and TRBJ2-7 gives the full variable domain: NAGVMQNPRHLVRRRGQEARLRCSPMKGHSHVYWYRQLPEEGLKFMVYLQKENIIDESGMPKERFSAEFPKEGPSILRIQQVVRGDSAAYFCASSPGRDRVYEQYFGPGTRLTVT.